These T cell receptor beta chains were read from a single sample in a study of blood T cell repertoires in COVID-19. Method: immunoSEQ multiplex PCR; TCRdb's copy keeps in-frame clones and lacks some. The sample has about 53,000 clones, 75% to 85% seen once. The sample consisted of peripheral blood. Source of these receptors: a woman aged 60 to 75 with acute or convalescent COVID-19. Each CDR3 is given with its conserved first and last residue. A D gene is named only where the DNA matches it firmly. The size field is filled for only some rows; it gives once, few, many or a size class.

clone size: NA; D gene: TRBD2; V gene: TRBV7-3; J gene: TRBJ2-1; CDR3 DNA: TGTGCCAGCAGCCAAATGGCCGGCGGGGGGCATTATGAGCAGTTCTTC; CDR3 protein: CASSQMAGGGHYEQFF
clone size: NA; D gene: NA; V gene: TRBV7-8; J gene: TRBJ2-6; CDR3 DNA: TGTGCCAGCAGCCCGGAGAGGTATACAGGAGAGATAACCACTACTTCTGCGGCCAACGTCCTGACTTTC; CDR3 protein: CASSPERYTGEITTTSAANVLTF
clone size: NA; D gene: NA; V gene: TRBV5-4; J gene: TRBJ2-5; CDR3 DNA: TGTGCCAGCAGCTTTGATACGAGCCCACAAGAGACCCAGTACTTC; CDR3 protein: CASSFDTSPQETQYF
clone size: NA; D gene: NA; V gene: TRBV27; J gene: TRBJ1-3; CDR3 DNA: TGTGCCAGCAGTTTGAGAGACGGGACAGGAAACACCATATATTTT; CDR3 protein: CASSLRDGTGNTIYF
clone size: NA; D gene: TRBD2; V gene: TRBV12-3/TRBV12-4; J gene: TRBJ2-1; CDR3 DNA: TGTGCCACTTCGACTAGCGGCTACAATGAGCAGTTCTTC; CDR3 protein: CATSTSGYNEQFF
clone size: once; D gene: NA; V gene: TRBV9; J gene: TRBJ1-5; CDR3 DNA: TGTGCCAGCAGCGTAAGGCCGGGAGGGAATCAGCCCCAGCATTTT; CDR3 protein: CASSVRPGGNQPQHF
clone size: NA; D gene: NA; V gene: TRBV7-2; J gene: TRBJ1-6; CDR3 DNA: TGTGCCAGCAGCTTACGGGGGTTTGGTTCACCCCTCCACTTT; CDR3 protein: CASSLRGFGSPLHF
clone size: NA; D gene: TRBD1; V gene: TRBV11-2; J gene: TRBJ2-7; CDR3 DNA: TGTGCCAGCGAGACTTCGGGACAGGGGTACGAGCAGTACTTC; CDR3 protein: CASETSGQGYEQYF
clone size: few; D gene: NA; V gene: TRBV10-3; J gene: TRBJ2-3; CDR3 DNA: TGTGCCATCAGTGAGTCGACTGGCAGGGGTAACACAGATACGCAGTATTTT; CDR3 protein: CAISESTGRGNTDTQYF
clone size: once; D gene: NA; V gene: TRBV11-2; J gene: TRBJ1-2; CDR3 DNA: TGTGCCAGCAGCTTCGCCGGGGGCTATGGCTACACCTTC; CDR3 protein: CASSFAGGYGYTF
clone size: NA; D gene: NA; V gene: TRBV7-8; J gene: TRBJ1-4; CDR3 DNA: TGTGCCAGCAGCTTACAGGGCCCAACTAATGAAAAACTGTTTTTT; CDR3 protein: CASSLQGPTNEKLFF
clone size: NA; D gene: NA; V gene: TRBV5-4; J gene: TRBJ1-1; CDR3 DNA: TGTGCCAGCAGCTTGCAGGCAACAGTAAACACTGAAGCTTTCTTT; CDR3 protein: CASSLQATVNTEAFF
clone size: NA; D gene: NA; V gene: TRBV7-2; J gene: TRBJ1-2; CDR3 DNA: TGTGCCAGCAGCTTAGGGACAGCTAACTATGGCTACACCTTC; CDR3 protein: CASSLGTANYGYTF
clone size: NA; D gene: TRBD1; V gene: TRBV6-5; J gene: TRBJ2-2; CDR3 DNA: TGTGCCAGCAGTTACCGTGGGACAGGGAACACCGGGGAGCTGTTTTTT; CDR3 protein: CASSYRGTGNTGELFF
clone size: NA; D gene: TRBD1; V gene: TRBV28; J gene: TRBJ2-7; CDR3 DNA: TGTGCCAGCAGTATCCAGGGGGAAGACGAGCAGTACTTC; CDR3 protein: CASSIQGEDEQYF
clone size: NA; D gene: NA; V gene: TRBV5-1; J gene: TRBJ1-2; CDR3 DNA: TGCGCCAGCAGCTTCAACACCCAAGCTAACTATGGCTACACCTTC; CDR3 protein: CASSFNTQANYGYTF
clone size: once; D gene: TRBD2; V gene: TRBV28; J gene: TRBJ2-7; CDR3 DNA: TGTGCCTCGGATAGCGGGGCCTCTGGCTCCTACGAGCAGTACTTC; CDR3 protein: CASDSGASGSYEQYF
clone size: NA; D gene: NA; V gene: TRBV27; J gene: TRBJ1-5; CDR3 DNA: TGTGCCAGCAGTTCCCTCAACAGGGAATACAGCAATCAGCCCCAGCATTTT; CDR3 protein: CASSSLNREYSNQPQHF
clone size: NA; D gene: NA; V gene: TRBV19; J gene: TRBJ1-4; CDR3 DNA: TGTGCCAGTAGCGAGACCGAGACAAGTAATGAAAAACTGTTTTTT; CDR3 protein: CASSETETSNEKLFF
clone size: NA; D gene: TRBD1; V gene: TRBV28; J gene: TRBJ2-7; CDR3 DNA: TGTGCCAGCAGATTAGGGACAGGGCGCTCCTACGAGCAGTACTTC; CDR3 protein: CASRLGTGRSYEQYF
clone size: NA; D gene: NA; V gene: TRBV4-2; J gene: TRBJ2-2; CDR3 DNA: TGTGCCAGCAGCCGATCCGGGACATCAAACACCGGGGAGCTGTTTTTT; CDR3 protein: CASSRSGTSNTGELFF
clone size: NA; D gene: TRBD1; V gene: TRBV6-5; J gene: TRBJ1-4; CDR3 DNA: TGTGCCTGCGACAGGGGGCGAACTAATGAAAAACTGTTTTTT; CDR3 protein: CACDRGRTNEKLFF
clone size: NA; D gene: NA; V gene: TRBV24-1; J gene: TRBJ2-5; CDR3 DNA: TGTGCCACTCAGGATTCCCAAGAGACCCAGTACTTC; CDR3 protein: CATQDSQETQYF
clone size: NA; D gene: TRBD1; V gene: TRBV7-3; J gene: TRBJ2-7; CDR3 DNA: TGTGCCAGCAGCCTACAGGGGAGCATGACCTACGAGCAGTACTTC; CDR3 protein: CASSLQGSMTYEQYF
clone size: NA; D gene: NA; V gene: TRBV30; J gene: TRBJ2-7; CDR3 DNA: TGTGCCTGGAGTGTCCCACCTACCTACGAGCAGTACTTC; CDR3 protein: CAWSVPPTYEQYF
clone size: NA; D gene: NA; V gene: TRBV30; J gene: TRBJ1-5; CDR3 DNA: TGTGCCTGGAGTGGGGGCCCCAATCAGCCCCAGCATTTT; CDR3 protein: CAWSGGPNQPQHF
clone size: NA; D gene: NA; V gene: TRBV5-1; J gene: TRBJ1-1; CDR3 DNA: TGCGCCAGCAGCTTTCAGGTAGGGGCCACTGAAGCTTTCTTT; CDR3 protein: CASSFQVGATEAFF
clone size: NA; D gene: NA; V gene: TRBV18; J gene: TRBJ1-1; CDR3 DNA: TGTGCCAGCTCCCCTGGACAGAACACTGAAGCTTTCTTT; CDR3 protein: CASSPGQNTEAFF